Shown below are 2 T cell receptor beta chains from a single sample sequenced in a study of OX40 agonist ivuxolimab in advanced cancers. Receptors were amplified or captured by the immunoSEQ multiplex PCR assay. TCRdb stores this immuneACCESS table with in-frame sequences only. Part of the clones is absent; in the studies checked, under half of the shortfall reflects unresolved V genes, and no reason is known for the rest. The sample table lists about 80,000 clones, approximately 82% of them with a count of one. Of the sample, roughly 0.76% falls within the top ten clones. The sample here was CD4+ or CD8+ T cells sorted from blood, taken in a trial of the OX40 agonist ivuxolimab. Receptor source: an adult with an advanced solid tumor such as melanoma, head and neck, liver or kidney cancer.

CDR3 nucleotides: TGTGCCAGCAGGCCCGGGGGGGAGGGATATGGCTACACCTTC. This codes for CASRPGGEGYGYTF. The rearrangement joins TRBV7-8 to TRBJ1-2, with a weak D call TRBD1 (5 bases). Trimming stripped 6 bases from V and 5 bases from J, with 16 bases between. CDR1 and CDR2 from the germline V gene are SGHVS and FQNEAQ. This CDR3 has 14 residues.

This sequence joins TRBV28 and TRBJ1-1; TRBD1 is a possible D gene (5 bases). Trimming shortened V by 7 bases and J by 5 bases, and 20 bases separated the two germline ends. Germline loops: CDR1 MDHEN, CDR2 SYDVKM. There are 15 residues in the CDR3. CDR3: CASIRGGDGKTEAFF. DNA of the CDR3: TGTGCCAGCATTAGGGGCGGGGACGGTAAGACTGAAGCTTTCTTT.